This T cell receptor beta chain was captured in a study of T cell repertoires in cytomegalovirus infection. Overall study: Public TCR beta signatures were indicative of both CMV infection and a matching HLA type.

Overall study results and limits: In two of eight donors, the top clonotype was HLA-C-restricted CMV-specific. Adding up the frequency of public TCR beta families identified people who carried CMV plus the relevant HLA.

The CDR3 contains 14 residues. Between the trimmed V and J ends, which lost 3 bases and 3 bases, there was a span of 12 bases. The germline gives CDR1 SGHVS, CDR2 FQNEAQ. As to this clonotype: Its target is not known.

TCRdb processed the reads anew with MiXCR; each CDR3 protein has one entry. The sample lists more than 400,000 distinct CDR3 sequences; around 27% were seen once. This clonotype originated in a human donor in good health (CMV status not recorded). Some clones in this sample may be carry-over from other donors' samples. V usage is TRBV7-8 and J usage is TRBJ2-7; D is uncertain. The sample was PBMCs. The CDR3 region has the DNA TGTGCCAGCAGCTTTAGGTCTAGTAGCTACGAGCAGTACTTC. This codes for CASSFRSSSYEQYF.